What follows are 18 T cell receptor beta chains derived from one specimen sequenced in a study of shared clonotypes between healthy human individuals. Only in-frame clones appear in the TCRdb table, and some are missing; sequencing was by immunoSEQ multiplex PCR. Counted here are more than 2 million clones, nearly 97% occurring once; the ten biggest clones make up 0.13%. The sequenced material came from naive CD4+ T cells sorted from blood. The subset denotes: CD45RA+ positively selected. The receptors here all came from a man between 18 and 29 years old in good health.

The gene calls are TRBV29-1 and TRBJ2-7; 9 bases align to TRBD1. This CDR3 spans 12 amino acids. V lost 4 bases and J lost 7; bases outside the gene matches: 5. The germline gives CDR1 SQVTM, CDR2 ANQGSEA. The CDR3 loop reads CSVAQGAGEQYF. Written as DNA, the CDR3 is TGCAGCGTTGCACAGGGGGCGGGGGAGCAGTACTTC.

The chain combines TRBV27 with TRBJ1-5; maybe TRBD1 (6 bases). This CDR3 is 16 amino acids long. The germline V and J ends were trimmed by 4 bases and 0 bases, with 13 bases remaining between them. Germline loops: CDR1 MNHEY, CDR2 SMNVEV (reference sequence). CDR3 DNA: TGTGCCAGCAGTTCCAACAGGGACTATAGCAATCAGCCCCAGCATTTT. Its protein product is CASSSNRDYSNQPQHF.

The chain has TRBV7-9 and TRBJ2-3, with D possibly called TRBD1 or TRBD2 (5 bases each). In germline, CDR1 is SEHNR, CDR2 FQNEAQ (reference sequence). V was clipped by 4 bases and J by 0 bases, with 14 bases between them. CDR3 length: 16 amino acids. In DNA, the CDR3 is TGTGCCAGCAGCTCCATCCGGGACCCAAGCACAGATACGCAGTATTTT. It codes for CASSSIRDPSTDTQYF.

Note on this clone: This same CDR3 is encoded by further DNA sequences in the sample. V is TRBV6-5 and J is TRBJ1-1, with D hard to call. With 7 bases removed from V and 5 bases from J, the gap between germline ends came to 8 bases. CDR3 size: 11 residues. In germline, CDR1 is MNHEY, CDR2 SVGAGI. CDR3 bases: TGTGCCAGCACCCAAGGGACTGAAGCTTTCTTT. Amino acids: CASTQGTEAFF.

The chain is built from TRBV6-1 and TRBJ1-3; D is unclear. Trimming stripped 10 bases from V and 2 bases from J, with 18 bases between. The CDR3 runs 15 residues. Per germline, CDR1 MNHNS and CDR2 SASEGT. The CDR3 DNA reads as TGTGCCACCACGTGGCAGGCGGGCCCTGGAAACACCATATATTTT. It translates to CATTWQAGPGNTIYF.

This chain links TRBV18 with TRBJ2-7, with 7 bases that match TRBD2. Germline V gene data show CDR1 as KGHSH and CDR2 as LQKENI. This CDR3 has 15 residues. Unmatched junction bases numbered 12, after V lost 6 bases and J lost 4 bases. CDR3 loop: CASSTGRSGVYEQYF. CDR3 bases: TGTGCCAGCTCCACGGGGAGGAGCGGGGTTTACGAGCAGTACTTC.

The rearrangement joins TRBV30 to TRBJ1-3, with D hard to call. Germline values: CDR1 GTSNPN, CDR2 SVGIG (reference sequence). The CDR3 loop spans 12 amino acids. The V end lost 4 bases, the J end lost 4 bases, and 8 bases lay between the germline ends. For the CDR3, the DNA is TGTGCCTGGATCAAAGAAGGAAACACCATATATTTT. It translates to CAWIKEGNTIYF.

The chain is built from TRBV6-1 and TRBJ2-7; no reliable D call. CDR1 is MNHNS, CDR2 SASEGT, per germline. CDR3 length: 15 residues. The V and J ends lost 0 bases and 0 bases respectively, with 9 bases between them. The CDR3, as DNA: TGTGCCAGCAGTGAAGCCCCCGTGAGCTCCTACGAGCAGTACTTC. Its translation: CASSEAPVSSYEQYF.

The chain recombines TRBV11-2 with TRBJ2-5, with D hard to call. Germline assignment: CDR1 SGHAT and CDR2 FQNNGV. Trimming cost V 5 bases and J 5 bases, with 12 bases left between them. The CDR3 is made up of 13 amino acids. In nucleotides, the CDR3 is TGTGCCAGCAGCCAGCAGGTCCCCGAGACCCAGTACTTC. Translated, it gives CASSQQVPETQYF.

This chain uses TRBV5-1 with TRBJ2-3; D is perhaps TRBD2 (5 bases). Germline lookup yields CDR1 SGHRS and CDR2 YFSETQ. Deletions cut 1 base from V and 2 bases from J, with 11 bases between. The CDR3 sequence is 15 residues long. DNA of the CDR3: TGCGCCAGCAGCTTGAGGGCGGGCGACACAGATACGCAGTATTTT. Its translation is CASSLRAGDTDTQYF.

Of note for this clone: The sample carries other DNA sequences with the same CDR3. This chain connects TRBV10-3 to TRBJ1-1; D remains ambiguous. The V gene lost 0 bases and the J gene lost 1 base, with 6 bases spanning the gap. Germline-derived CDR1 and CDR2 are ENHRY and SYGVKD. This CDR3 has 14 amino acids. The CDR3 bases are TGTGCCATCAGTGAGTCGAGAGGGAACACTGAAGCTTTCTTT. Translated, it gives CAISESRGNTEAFF.

The CDR3 sequence is CASSFDRGTNYGYTF. The DNA for the CDR3 is TGTGCCAGCAGTTTCGACAGGGGAACTAACTATGGCTACACCTTC. V usage is TRBV27 and J usage is TRBJ1-2; 8 bases map to TRBD1. CDR1 MNHEY and CDR2 SMNVEV come from the germline V gene (reference sequence). The junction had 3 bases not matched to a gene; V was cut back by 3 bases and J by 0 bases. CDR3 length equals 15 residues.

This clone has more than one count but fewer than ten. Other nucleotide sequences in the sample specify the same CDR3. CDR3 sequence reads: CSVVRLNTEAFF. The CDR3 bases are TGCAGCGTTGTACGGCTGAACACTGAAGCTTTCTTT. The chain uses TRBV29-1 and TRBJ1-1; D is undetermined. The germline CDR1 and CDR2 sequences are SQVTM and ANQGSEA. The CDR3 is made up of 12 amino acids. The germline V and J ends were trimmed by 4 bases and 0 bases, with 6 bases remaining between them. Filled out from reference TRBV29-1 and TRBJ1-1, the complete variable domain reads SAVISQKPSRDICQRGTSLTIQCQVDSQVTMMFWYRQQPGQSLTLIATANQGSEATYESGFVIDKFPISRPNLTFSTLTVSNMSPEDSSIYLCSVVRLNTEAFFGQGTRLTVV.

The V gene is TRBV5-1, the J gene TRBJ2-2; no clear D gene. Trimming shortened V by 2 bases and J by 6 bases, and 8 bases separated the two germline ends. The CDR3 spans 13 residues. Germline assignment: CDR1 SGHRS and CDR2 YFSETQ. CDR3 loop: CASSLLPAGELFF. DNA for the CDR3: TGCGCCAGCAGCTTACTGCCCGCCGGGGAGCTGTTTTTT.

Points on this clone: Other nucleotide sequences in the sample specify the same CDR3. The V call is TRBV2, the J call TRBJ1-1; D unresolved. Trimming stripped 4 bases from V and 0 bases from J, with 6 bases between. The germline V gene has CDR1 SNHLY and CDR2 FYNNEI. This CDR3 contains 13 residues. CDR3 residues: CASSVGLNTEAFF. CDR3 in DNA: TGTGCCAGCAGTGTGGGTCTGAACACTGAAGCTTTCTTT.

The V and J genes are TRBV29-1 and TRBJ2-7; TRBD2 might be the D (5 bases). Trimming left V 5 bases short and J 3 bases short, with 8 bases between. Germline CDR1 SQVTM, CDR2 ANQGSEA. The CDR3 sequence is 11 residues long. The CDR3 nucleotides are TGCAGCGTTAACGGGGTCTACGAGCAGTACTTC. Its translation is CSVNGVYEQYF.

The genes are TRBV13 and TRBJ2-3; TRBD1 matches 8 bases. CDR1 is PRHDT, CDR2 FYEKMQ, per germline (reference sequence). The CDR3 runs to 16 residues. V was pared by 5 bases and J by 1 base, with 8 bases of the junction left unmatched. Written as DNA, the CDR3 is TGTGCCAGCAGCCTACCGGGACAGGCAGGCACAGATACGCAGTATTTT. This codes for CASSLPGQAGTDTQYF.

V is TRBV9 and J is TRBJ1-2; 7 bases match TRBD1. The CDR3 has 15 amino acids. Germline V gene sequence: CDR1 SGDLS, CDR2 YYNGEE. V shed 3 bases and J 2 bases; nucleotides not matched to a gene: 7. Here the CDR3 DNA reads TGTGCCAGCAGCGGTGACAGGGCCGGCAACTATGGCTACACCTTC. Translating gives CASSGDRAGNYGYTF.